This T cell receptor beta chain came from a study of immune evolution from preneoplasia to lung adenocarcinoma. The length of the CDR3 is 13 residues. The germline V and J ends were trimmed by 5 bases and 1 base, with 9 bases remaining between them. CDR1 SQVTM and CDR2 ANQGSEA come from the germline V gene. TCRdb's copy holds only in-frame clones and misses some; the assay was immunoSEQ multiplex PCR. The sample includes several thousand clones, more than 70% seen only once; the top ten take approximately 8%. The source is a person aged 70 to 85 with lung adenocarcinoma. Material: FFPE adjacent normal lung tissue. V is TRBV29-1 and J is TRBJ2-1; D remains unclear. The CDR3 region is CSVTDISYNEQFF. CDR3 nucleotides: TGCAGCGTTACAGACATATCCTACAATGAGCAGTTCTTC.